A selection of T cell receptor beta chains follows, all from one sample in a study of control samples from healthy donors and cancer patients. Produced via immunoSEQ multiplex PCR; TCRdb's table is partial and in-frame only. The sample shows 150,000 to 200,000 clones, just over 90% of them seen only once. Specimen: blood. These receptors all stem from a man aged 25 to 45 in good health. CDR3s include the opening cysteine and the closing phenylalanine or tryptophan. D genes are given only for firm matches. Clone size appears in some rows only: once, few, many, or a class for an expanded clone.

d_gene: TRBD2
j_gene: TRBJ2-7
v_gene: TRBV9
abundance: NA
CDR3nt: TGTGCCAGCAGCGTAGGCGGGGGGCCGCGCGAGCAGTACTTC
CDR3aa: CASSVGGGPREQYF

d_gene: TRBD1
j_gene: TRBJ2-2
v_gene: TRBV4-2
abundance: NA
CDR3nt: TGTGCCAGCAGCCAACCCGACAGGGGGGACACCGGGGAGCTGTTTTTT
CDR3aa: CASSQPDRGDTGELFF

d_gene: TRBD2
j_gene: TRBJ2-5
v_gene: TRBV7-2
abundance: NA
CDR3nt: TGTGCCAGCAGCCCTAGCGGGGCAGTGACCCAGTACTTC
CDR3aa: CASSPSGAVTQYF

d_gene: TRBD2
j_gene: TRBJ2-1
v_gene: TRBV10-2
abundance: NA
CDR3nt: TGCGCCAGCAACGACCGAGGGACTAGCGCCCCGGGGGAACAGTTCTTC
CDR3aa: CASNDRGTSAPGEQFF

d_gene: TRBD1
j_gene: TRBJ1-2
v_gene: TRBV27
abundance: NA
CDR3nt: TGTGCCAGCAGTCTCCGGACAGGGCAGGCGGGCTACACCTTC
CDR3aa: CASSLRTGQAGYTF

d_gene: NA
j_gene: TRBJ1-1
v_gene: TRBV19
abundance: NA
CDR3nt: TGTGCCAGTAGTATAGCGGCGAACACTGAAGCTTTCTTT
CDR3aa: CASSIAANTEAFF

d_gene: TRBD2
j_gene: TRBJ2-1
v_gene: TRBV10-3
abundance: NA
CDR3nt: TGTGCCATCAGCACCGGGACTAGCGGGGGGAAAAGCTCCTACAATGAGCAGTTCTTC
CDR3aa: CAISTGTSGGKSSYNEQFF

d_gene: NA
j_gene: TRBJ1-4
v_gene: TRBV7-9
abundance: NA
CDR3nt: TGTGCCAGCAGCTTAGACTTTGAACTGTTTTTT
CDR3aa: CASSLDFELFF

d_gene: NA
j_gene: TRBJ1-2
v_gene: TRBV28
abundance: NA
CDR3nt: TGTGCCAGCAGTTCCGGGACGGTGACCTATGGCTACACCTTC
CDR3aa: CASSSGTVTYGYTF

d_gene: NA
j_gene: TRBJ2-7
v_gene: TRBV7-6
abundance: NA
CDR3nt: TGTGCCAGCAGCTTAGGTGTAGGACAGAAAACCTACGAGCAGTACTTC
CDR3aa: CASSLGVGQKTYEQYF

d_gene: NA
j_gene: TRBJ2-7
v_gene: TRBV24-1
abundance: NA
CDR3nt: TGTGCCACCAGTGATGACGGGGGATTGGGGTACGAGCAGTACTTC
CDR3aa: CATSDDGGLGYEQYF

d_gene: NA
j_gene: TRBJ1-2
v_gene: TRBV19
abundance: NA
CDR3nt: TGTGCCAGTAGTATTGGTTTGGGAGGCTACACCTTC
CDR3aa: CASSIGLGGYTF

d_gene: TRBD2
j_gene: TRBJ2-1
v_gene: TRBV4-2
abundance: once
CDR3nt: TGTGCCAGCAGCTCCAGGACTAGCGGGATCCTATACAATGAGCAGTTCTTC
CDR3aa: CASSSRTSGILYNEQFF

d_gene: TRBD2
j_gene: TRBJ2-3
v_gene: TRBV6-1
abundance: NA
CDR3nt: TGTGCCAGCAGTGAACCCGGGACTATTTCAGATACGCAGTATTTT
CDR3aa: CASSEPGTISDTQYF

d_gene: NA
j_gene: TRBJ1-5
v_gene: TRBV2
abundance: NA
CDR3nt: TGTGCCAGCAGGGGCAGGGTGGGAGGCCAGCCCCAGCATTTT
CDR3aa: CASRGRVGGQPQHF

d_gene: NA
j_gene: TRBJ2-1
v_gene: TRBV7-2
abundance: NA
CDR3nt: TGTGCCAGCAGCTCTATAGCGGTCTTCAATGAGCAGTTCTTC
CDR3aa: CASSSIAVFNEQFF

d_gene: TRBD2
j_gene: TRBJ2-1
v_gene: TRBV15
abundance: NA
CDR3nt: TGTGCCACCAGCAGTAGCGGGAGCTCCTACAATGAGCAGTTCTTC
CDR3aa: CATSSSGSSYNEQFF

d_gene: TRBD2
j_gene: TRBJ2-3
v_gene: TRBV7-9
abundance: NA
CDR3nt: TGTGCCAGCAGCCTGACTAGCGGGAGAAGCACAGATACGCAGTATTTT
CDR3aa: CASSLTSGRSTDTQYF

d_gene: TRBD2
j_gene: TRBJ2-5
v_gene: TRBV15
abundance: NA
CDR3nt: TGTGCCACCAGCACATGGGAGGGGAGGGAGACCCAGTACTTC
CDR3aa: CATSTWEGRETQYF

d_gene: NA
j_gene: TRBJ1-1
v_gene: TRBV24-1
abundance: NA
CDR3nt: TGTGCCACCAGTGATTCCCGACGCGAGAACACTGAAGCTTTCTTT
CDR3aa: CATSDSRRENTEAFF

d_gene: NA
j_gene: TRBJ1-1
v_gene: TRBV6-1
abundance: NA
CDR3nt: TGTGCCAGCAGTGAAGCTGAGGCAGGGGCTACAACTTTCTTT
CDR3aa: CASSEAEAGATTFF

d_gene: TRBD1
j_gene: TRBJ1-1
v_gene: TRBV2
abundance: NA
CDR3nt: TGTGCCAGCACCAGGGGGGAGAACACTGAAGCTTTCTTT
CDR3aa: CASTRGENTEAFF

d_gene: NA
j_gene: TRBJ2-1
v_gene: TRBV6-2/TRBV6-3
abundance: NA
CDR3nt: TGTGCCAGCAGTTACTACATGAGAGAGCCCTACAATGAGCAGTTCTTC
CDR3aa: CASSYYMREPYNEQFF

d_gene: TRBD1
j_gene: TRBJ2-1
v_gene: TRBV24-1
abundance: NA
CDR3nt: TGTGCCACCGAAAAGGGACAGGGCCACAATGAGCAGTTCTTC
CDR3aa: CATEKGQGHNEQFF